One sample yielded the 10 T cell receptor beta chains listed below, sequenced in a study of blood T cell repertoires in COVID-19. Assay used: immunoSEQ multiplex PCR; TCRdb lists only in-frame clones, some missing. The profile shows 250,000 to 300,000 clones, about 90% of them singletons. The material sequenced was peripheral blood. The receptors were sampled from a woman aged 50 to 60 with COVID-19, enrolled during active disease.

The V gene is TRBV27, the J gene TRBJ1-4, with 11 bases that match TRBD1. V lost 6 bases and J lost 8; bases outside the gene matches: 5. CDR3 length: 14 residues. Germline V gives CDR1 MNHEY, CDR2 SMNVEV (reference sequence). Here the CDR3 reads CASRGTGGGEKLFF. CDR3 coding DNA: TGTGCCAGCAGGGGGACAGGGGGTGGCGAAAAACTGTTTTTT.

Only one count was recorded for this clone. The chain links TRBV29-1 to TRBJ1-2; D is perhaps TRBD1 (6 bases). V was cut by 6 bases and J by 4 bases, with 18 bases left in between. CDR1 is SQVTM and CDR2 is ANQGSEA in the germline V gene. This CDR3 region has 14 residues. CDR3: CSVGTGSPSYGYTF. The CDR3 DNA reads as TGCAGCGTCGGTACAGGGAGCCCTAGCTATGGCTACACCTTC.

This rearrangement joins TRBV5-1 to TRBJ2-1; tentative D call: TRBD2 (5 bases). The CDR3 is 11 residues long. Deletions cut 4 bases from V and 9 bases from J, with 8 bases between. The germline gives CDR1 SGHRS, CDR2 YFSETQ. The DNA for the CDR3 is TGCGCCAGCAGCGCGGGCCGTGAGCAGTTCTTC. This codes for CASSAGREQFF.

This chain links TRBV5-8 with TRBJ1-4; TRBD1 might be the D (5 bases). This CDR3 region has 14 residues. V was pared by 4 bases and J by 8 bases, with 15 bases between. Germline values: CDR1 SGHTS, CDR2 YDEGEE. The CDR3 loop reads CASSLSGSYEKLFF. CDR3 nucleotide sequence: TGTGCCAGCAGCCTGTCAGGGTCCTACGAAAAACTGTTTTTT.

The chain carries TRBV10-3 and TRBJ1-1; possibly TRBD1 for D (5 bases). Germline V gene sequence: CDR1 ENHRY, CDR2 SYGVKD. The CDR3 is 13 residues long. Trimming cost V 6 bases and J 1 base, with 9 bases left between them. CDR3 nucleotide sequence: TGTGCCATCAGCCCAGGGCAGAACACTGAAGCTTTCTTT. As protein: CAISPGQNTEAFF.

The chain links TRBV7-8 to TRBJ2-1; no definite D call. This CDR3 contains 12 residues. Per the germline V gene, CDR1 is SGHVS and CDR2 is FQNEAQ. Deletions cut 4 bases from V and 9 bases from J, with 10 bases between. The DNA for the CDR3 is TGTGCCAGCAGCTATAGGAGTCTTGAGCAGTTCTTC. Its protein is CASSYRSLEQFF.

This clone was observed a few times. V and J are TRBV18 and TRBJ2-2; 7 positions match TRBD1. Germline-derived CDR1 and CDR2 are KGHSH and LQKENI. The CDR3 totals 17 residues. V dropped 6 bases and J dropped 5; count of bases not matched to a gene: 15. CDR3 in amino acids: CASSPPVGTEKTGELFF. The CDR3, as DNA: TGTGCCAGCTCGCCCCCCGTGGGGACAGAAAAGACCGGGGAGCTGTTTTTT.

This chain connects TRBV2 to TRBJ2-3; D not resolved. Germline V gives CDR1 SNHLY, CDR2 FYNNEI. Trimming removed 3 bases from V and 0 bases from J, with 7 bases in between. The CDR3 sequence is 14 residues long. CDR3 loop: CASSEGPSTDTQYF. CDR3 in DNA: TGTGCCAGCAGTGAGGGCCCGAGCACAGATACGCAGTATTTT. Looking up the rest from reference TRBV2 and TRBJ2-3 gives the full variable domain: EPEVTQTPSHQVTQMGQEVILRCVPISNHLYFYWYRQILGQKVEFLVSFYNNEISEKSEIFDDQFSVERPDGSNFTLKIRSTKLEDSAMYFCASSEGPSTDTQYFGPGTRLTVL.

The V call is TRBV29-1, the J call TRBJ1-5; no clear D. Trimming left V 6 bases short and J 1 base short, with 7 bases between. Germline CDR1 and CDR2: SQVTM and ANQGSEA. There are 12 residues in the CDR3. The CDR3 loop reads CSVAGSNQPQHF. The DNA of the CDR3 is TGCAGCGTGGCGGGGAGCAATCAGCCCCAGCATTTT.

DNA of the CDR3: TGCGCCAGCAGCTTGACAGGGGGCGTCGCCGGGGAGCTGTTTTTT. Protein sequence: CASSLTGGVAGELFF. The V call is TRBV5-1, the J call TRBJ2-2; TRBD1 agrees at 9 bases. The germline V gene encodes CDR1 SGHRS and CDR2 YFSETQ. V was clipped by 1 base and J by 6 bases; unmatched bases: 4. The CDR3 sequence is 15 residues long.